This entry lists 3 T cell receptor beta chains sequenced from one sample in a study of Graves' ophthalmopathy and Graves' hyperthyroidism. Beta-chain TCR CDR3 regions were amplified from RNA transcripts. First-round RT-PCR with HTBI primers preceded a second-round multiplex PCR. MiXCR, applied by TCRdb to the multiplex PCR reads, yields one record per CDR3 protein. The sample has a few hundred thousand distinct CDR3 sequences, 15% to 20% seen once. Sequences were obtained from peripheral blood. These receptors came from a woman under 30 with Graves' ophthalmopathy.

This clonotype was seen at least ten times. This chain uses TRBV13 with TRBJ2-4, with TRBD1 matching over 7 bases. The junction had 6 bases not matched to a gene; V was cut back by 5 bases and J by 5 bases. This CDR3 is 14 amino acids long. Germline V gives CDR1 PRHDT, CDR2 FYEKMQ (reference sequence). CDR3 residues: CASSNPGTENIQYF. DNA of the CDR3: TGTGCCAGCAGCAACCCCGGGACAGAAAACATTCAGTACTTC.

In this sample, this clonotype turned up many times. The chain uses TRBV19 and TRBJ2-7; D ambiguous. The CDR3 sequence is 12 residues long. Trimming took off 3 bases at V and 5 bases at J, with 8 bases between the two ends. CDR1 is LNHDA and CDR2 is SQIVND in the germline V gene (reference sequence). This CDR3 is CASSIPDHEQYF. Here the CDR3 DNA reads TGTGCCAGTAGTATCCCCGACCACGAGCAGTACTTC.

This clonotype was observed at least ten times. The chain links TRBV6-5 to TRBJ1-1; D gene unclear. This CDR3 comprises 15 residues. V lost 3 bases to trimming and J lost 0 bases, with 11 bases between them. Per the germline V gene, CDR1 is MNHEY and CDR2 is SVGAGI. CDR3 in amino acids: CASSYPETVNTEAFF. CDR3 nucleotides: TGTGCCAGCAGTTATCCTGAGACGGTGAACACTGAAGCTTTCTTT.